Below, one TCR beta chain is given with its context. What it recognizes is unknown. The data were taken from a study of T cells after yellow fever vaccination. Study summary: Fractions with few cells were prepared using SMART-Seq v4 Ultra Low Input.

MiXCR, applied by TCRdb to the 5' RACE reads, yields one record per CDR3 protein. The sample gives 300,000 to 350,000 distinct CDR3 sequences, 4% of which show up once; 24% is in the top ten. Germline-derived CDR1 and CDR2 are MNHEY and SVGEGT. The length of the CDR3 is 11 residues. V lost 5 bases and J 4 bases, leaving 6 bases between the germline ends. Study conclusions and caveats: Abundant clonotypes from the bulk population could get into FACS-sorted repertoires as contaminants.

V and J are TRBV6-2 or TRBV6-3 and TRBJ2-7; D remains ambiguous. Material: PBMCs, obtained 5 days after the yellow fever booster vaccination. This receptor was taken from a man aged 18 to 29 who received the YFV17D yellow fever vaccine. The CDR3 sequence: CASSTKYEQYF. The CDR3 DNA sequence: TGTGCCAGCAGTACTAAATACGAGCAGTACTTC.